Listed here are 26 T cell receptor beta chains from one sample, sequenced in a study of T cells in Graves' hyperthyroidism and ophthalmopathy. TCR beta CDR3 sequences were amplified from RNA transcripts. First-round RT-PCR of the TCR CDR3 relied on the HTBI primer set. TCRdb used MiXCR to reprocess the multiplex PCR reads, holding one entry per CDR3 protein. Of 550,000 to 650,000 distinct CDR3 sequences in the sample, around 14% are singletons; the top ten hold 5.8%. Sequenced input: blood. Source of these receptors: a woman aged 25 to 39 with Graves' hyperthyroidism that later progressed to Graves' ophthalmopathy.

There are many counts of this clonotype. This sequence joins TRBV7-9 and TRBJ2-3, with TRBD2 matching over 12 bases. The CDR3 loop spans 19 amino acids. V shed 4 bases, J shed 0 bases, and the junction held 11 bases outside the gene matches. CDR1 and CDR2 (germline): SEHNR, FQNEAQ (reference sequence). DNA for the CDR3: TGTGCCAGCAGCTCAATCGGGTGGACTAGCGGGACAAGCACAGATACGCAGTATTTT. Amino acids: CASSSIGWTSGTSTDTQYF.

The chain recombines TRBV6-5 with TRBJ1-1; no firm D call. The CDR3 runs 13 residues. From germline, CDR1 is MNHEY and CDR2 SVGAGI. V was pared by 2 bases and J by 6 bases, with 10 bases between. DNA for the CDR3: TGTGCCAGCAGTTACCCCGGGGAAGCTGAAGCTTTCTTT. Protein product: CASSYPGEAEAFF.

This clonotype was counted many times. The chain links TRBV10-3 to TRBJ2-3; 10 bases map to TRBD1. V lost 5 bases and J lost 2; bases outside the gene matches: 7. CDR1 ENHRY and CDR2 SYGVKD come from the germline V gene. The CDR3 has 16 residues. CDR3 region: CAISSGQGGLTDTQYF. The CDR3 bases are TGTGCCATCAGTAGTGGACAGGGGGGGCTCACAGATACGCAGTATTTT.

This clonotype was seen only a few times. For the CDR3, the DNA is TGTGCCACCAGTGATTGGGGGACTTCATCTGCCCGCATGGAGCAGTTCTTC. Protein sequence: CATSDWGTSSARMEQFF. The rearrangement joins TRBV24-1 to TRBJ2-1; D might be TRBD2 (6 bases). The CDR3 spans 17 residues. Germline values: CDR1 KGHDR, CDR2 SFDVKD. Trimming pared 2 bases from V and 10 bases from J, leaving 23 bases between.

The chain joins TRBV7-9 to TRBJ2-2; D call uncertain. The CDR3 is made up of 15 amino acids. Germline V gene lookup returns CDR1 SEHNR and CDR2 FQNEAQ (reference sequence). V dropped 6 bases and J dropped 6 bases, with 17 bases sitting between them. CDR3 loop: CASRPRPGDSGELFF. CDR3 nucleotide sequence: TGTGCCAGCAGGCCACGACCGGGCGATTCCGGGGAGCTGTTTTTT.

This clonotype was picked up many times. The CDR3 region has the DNA TGCAGTGCTAGTTTGGACACTGAAGCTTTCTTT. Translation: CSASLDTEAFF. The chain has TRBV20-1 and TRBJ1-1; D is ambiguous. Germline-derived CDR1 and CDR2 are DFQATT and SNEGSKA (reference sequence). V dropped 3 bases and J dropped 3 bases, with 5 bases sitting between them. CDR3 length: 11 amino acids.

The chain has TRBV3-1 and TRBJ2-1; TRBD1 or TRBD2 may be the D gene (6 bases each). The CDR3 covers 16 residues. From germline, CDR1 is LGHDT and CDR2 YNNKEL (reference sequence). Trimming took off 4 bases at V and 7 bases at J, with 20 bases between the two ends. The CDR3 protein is CASSLTVRLGGNEQFF. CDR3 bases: TGTGCCAGCAGCCTTACCGTCCGACTAGGGGGAAATGAGCAGTTCTTC.

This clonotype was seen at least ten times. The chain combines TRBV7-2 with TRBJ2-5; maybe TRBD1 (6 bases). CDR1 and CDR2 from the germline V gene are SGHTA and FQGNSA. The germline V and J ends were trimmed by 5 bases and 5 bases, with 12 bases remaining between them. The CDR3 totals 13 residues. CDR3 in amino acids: CASSPFQGETQYF. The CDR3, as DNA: TGTGCCAGCAGCCCTTTCCAGGGGGAGACCCAGTACTTC. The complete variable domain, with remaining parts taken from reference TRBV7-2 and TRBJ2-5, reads GAGVSQSPSNKVTEKGKDVELRCDPISGHTALYWYRQSLGQGLEFLIYFQGNSAPDKSGLPSDRFSAERTGGSVSTLTIQRTQQEDSAVYLCASSPFQGETQYFGPGTRLLVL.

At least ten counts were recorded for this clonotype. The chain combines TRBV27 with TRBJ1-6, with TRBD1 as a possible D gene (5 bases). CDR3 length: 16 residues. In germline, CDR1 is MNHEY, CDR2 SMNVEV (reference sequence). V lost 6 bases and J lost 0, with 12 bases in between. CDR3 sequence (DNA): TGTGCCAGCAGGACAGATCAGAGCTCCTATAATTCACCCCTCCACTTT. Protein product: CASRTDQSSYNSPLHF.

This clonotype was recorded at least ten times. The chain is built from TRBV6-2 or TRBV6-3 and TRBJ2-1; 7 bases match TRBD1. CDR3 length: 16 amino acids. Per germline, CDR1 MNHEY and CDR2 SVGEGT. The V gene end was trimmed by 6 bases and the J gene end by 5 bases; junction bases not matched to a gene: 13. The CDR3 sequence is CASSPFTDRKDNEQFF. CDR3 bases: TGTGCCAGCAGCCCCTTTACGGACAGGAAGGACAATGAGCAGTTCTTC.

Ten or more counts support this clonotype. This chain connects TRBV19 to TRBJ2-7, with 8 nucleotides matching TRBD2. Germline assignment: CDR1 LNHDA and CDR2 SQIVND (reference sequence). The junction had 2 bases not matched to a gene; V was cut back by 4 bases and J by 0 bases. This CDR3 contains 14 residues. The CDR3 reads CASSRLASSYEQYF. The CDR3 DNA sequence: TGTGCCAGTAGTAGACTAGCGTCCTCCTACGAGCAGTACTTC.

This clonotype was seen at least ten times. The CDR3 sequence: CASRRQGDTYEQYF. The CDR3 coding sequence is TGTGCCAGTAGACGCCAAGGGGACACCTACGAGCAGTACTTC. The gene calls are TRBV19 and TRBJ2-7, with D possibly matching TRBD1 (6 bases). In germline, CDR1 is LNHDA, CDR2 SQIVND (reference sequence). The V and J ends lost 6 bases and 2 bases respectively, with 14 bases between them. The length of the CDR3 is 14 residues. Drawing the rest from reference TRBV19 and TRBJ2-7, the complete variable domain is DGGITQSPKYLFRKEGQNVTLSCEQNLNHDAMYWYRQDPGQGLRLIYYSQIVNDFQKGDIAEGYSVSREKKESFPLTVTSAQKNPTAFYLCASRRQGDTYEQYFGPGTRLTVT.

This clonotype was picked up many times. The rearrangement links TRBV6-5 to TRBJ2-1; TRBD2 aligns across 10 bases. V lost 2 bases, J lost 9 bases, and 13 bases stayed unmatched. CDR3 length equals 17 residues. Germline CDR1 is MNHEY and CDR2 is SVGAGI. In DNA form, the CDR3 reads TGTGCCAGCAGTTACCCGGACCTAGCGGGAGAGAGAGGTGAGCAGTTCTTC. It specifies CASSYPDLAGERGEQFF.

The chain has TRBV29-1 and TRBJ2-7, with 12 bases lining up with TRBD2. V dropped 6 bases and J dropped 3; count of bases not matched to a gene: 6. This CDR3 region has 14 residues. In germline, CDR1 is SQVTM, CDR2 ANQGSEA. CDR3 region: CSVTGLAGFYEQYF. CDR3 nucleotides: TGCAGCGTGACTGGACTAGCGGGGTTCTACGAGCAGTACTTC.

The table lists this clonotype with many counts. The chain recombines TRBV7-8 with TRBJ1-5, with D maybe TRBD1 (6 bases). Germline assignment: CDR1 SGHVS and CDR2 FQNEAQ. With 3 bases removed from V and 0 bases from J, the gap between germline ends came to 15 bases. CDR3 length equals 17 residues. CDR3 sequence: CASSLETGYYSNQPQHF. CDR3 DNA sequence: TGTGCCAGCAGCTTGGAGACAGGATATTATAGCAATCAGCCCCAGCATTTT.

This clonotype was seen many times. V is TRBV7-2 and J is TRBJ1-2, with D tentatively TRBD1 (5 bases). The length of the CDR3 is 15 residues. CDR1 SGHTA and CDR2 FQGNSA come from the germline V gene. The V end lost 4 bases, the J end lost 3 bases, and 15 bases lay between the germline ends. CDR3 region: CASSSLGRTDYGYTF. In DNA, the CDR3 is TGTGCCAGCAGCTCCTTGGGGCGGACTGACTATGGCTACACCTTC.

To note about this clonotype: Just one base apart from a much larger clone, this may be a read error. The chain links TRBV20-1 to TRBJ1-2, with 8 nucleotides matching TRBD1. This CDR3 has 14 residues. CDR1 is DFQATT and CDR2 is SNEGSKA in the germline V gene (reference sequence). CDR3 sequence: CSARVPGQVTGYPF. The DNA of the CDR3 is TGCAGTGCTAGAGTCCCGGGACAGGTAACCGGCTACCCCTTC.

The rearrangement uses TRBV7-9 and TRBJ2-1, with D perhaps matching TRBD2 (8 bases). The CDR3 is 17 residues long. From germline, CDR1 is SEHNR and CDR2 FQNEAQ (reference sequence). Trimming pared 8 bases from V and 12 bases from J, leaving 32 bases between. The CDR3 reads CASQNTPGRGREVVQFF. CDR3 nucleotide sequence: TGTGCCAGCCAAAACACCCCCGGGAGGGGGCGGGAAGTCGTGCAGTTCTTC.

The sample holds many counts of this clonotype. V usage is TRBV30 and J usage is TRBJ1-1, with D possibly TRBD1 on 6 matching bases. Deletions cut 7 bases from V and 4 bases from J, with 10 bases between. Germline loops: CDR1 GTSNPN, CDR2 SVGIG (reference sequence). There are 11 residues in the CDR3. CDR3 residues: CAYRVGTEAFF. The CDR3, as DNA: TGTGCCTACAGGGTTGGCACTGAAGCTTTCTTT.

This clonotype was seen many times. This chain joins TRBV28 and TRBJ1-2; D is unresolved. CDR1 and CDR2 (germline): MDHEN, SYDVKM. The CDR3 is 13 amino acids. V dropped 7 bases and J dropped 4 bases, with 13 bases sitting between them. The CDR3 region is CASTSEVRYGYTF. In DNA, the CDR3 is TGTGCCAGCACCTCGGAGGTTCGCTATGGCTACACCTTC.

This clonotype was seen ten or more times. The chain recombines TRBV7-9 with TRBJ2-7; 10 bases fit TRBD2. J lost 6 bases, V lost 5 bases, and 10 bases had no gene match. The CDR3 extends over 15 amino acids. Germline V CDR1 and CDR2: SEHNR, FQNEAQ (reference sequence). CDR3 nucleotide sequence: TGTGCCAGCAGCCCTACTCTAGCGGGAGTTGGCGAGCAGTACTTC. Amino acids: CASSPTLAGVGEQYF.

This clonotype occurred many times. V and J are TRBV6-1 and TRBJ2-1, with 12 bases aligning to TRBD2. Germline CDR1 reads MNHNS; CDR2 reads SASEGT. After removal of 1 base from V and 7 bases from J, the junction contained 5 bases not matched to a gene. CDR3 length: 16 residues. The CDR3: CASSEVRLAGANEQFF. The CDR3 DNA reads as TGTGCCAGCAGTGAAGTGAGACTAGCGGGAGCGAATGAGCAGTTCTTC.

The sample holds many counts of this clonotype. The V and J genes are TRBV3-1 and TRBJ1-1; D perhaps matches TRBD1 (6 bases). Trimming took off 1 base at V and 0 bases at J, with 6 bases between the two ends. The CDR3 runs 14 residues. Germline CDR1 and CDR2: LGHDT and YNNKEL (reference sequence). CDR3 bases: TGTGCCAGCAGCCAAGGGACAGTGAACACTGAAGCTTTCTTT. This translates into CASSQGTVNTEAFF.

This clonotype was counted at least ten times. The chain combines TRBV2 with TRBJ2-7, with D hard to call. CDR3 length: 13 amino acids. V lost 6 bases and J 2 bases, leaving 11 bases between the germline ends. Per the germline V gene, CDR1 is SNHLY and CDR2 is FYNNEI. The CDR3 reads CASSEKRTYEQYF. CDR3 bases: TGTGCCAGCAGCGAAAAGAGGACCTACGAGCAGTACTTC.

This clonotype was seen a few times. The CDR3 DNA reads TGTGCCAGCAGCCAAGAGGGCGCACCACAAGAGACCCAGTACTTC. This encodes CASSQEGAPQETQYF. V usage is TRBV4-2 and J usage is TRBJ2-5; D is uncertain. Germline lookup yields CDR1 LGHNA and CDR2 YNFKEQ. This CDR3 has 15 amino acids. The V and J ends lost 0 bases and 2 bases respectively, with 10 bases between them.

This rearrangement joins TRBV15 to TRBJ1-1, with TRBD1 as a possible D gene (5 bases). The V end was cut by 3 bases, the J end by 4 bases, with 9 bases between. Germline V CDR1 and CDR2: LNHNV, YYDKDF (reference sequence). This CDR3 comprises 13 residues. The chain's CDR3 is CATSSRGSTEAFF. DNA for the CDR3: TGTGCCACCAGCAGCCGGGGCAGCACTGAAGCTTTCTTT.